The rows below give T cell receptor beta chains drawn from one sample of a study of vaccination effects on CD4 cells after COVID-19. Antigens for these TCRs are unknown. Profiling relied on immunoSEQ multiplex PCR, and the TCRdb table lists in-frame clones only, not all of them. The sample includes about 22,000 clones, around 66% of them seen just once. The material was CD4+ T cells from PBMCs cultured with HCoV-229E spike peptides, obtained before COVID-19 vaccination. The receptors come from a human donor who received a COVID-19 vaccine. CDR3s include the opening cysteine and the closing phenylalanine or tryptophan. A D gene is named only where the DNA matches it firmly. Expanded clones get a size class; other rows say once, few or many, or leave the size out.

clone_size | j_call | v_call | d_call | cdr3_aa | cdr3_nt
. | TRBJ1-2 | TRBV5-1 | . | CASSSSGTLNYGYTF | TGCGCCAGCAGCTCTAGCGGGACACTTAACTATGGCTACACCTTC
. | TRBJ2-5 | TRBV2 | TRBD2 | CASRGGLARETQYF | TGTGCCAGCAGGGGCGGACTAGCGAGGGAGACCCAGTACTTC
once | TRBJ2-3 | TRBV2 | . | CASKPALDTDTQYF | TGTGCCAGCAAGCCAGCGCTAGACACAGATACGCAGTATTTT
few | TRBJ1-1 | TRBV27 | TRBD1 | CASSLSGGGRIEAFF | TGTGCCAGCAGTTTGTCAGGGGGCGGGCGTATTGAAGCTTTCTTT
. | TRBJ2-7 | TRBV18 | TRBD2 | CASSHSGSSSYEQYF | TGTGCCAGCTCACATAGCGGGTCGAGCTCCTACGAGCAGTACTTC
few | TRBJ1-1 | TRBV4-1 | . | CASSQNTGGEAFF | TGCGCCAGCAGCCAAAACACAGGTGGCGAAGCTTTCTTT
. | TRBJ1-1 | TRBV19 | . | CASSPAGQMGKAEAFF | TGTGCCAGTAGTCCCGCGGGGCAGATGGGAAAGGCGGAAGCTTTCTTT
. | TRBJ2-7 | TRBV12-3/TRBV12-4 | . | CASSLEVVSEQYF | TGTGCCAGCAGTTTAGAGGTAGTATCCGAGCAGTACTTC
. | TRBJ1-5 | TRBV19 | . | CASSTGGSFNQPQHF | TGTGCCAGTAGTACCGGGGGATCCTTCAATCAGCCCCAGCATTTT
. | TRBJ1-4 | TRBV6-5 | . | CASSTARAGKKLFF | TGTGCCAGCAGTACCGCCCGTGCGGGGAAAAAACTGTTTTTT
medium-sized | TRBJ1-2 | TRBV18 | TRBD1 | CASSRTPGTGGSSNYGYTF | TGTGCCAGCTCTAGAACCCCCGGGACAGGGGGCAGCTCTAACTATGGCTACACCTTC
. | TRBJ2-7 | TRBV25-1 | TRBD2 | CASSDPGGADEQYF | TGTGCCAGCAGTGATCCGGGAGGGGCCGACGAGCAGTACTTC